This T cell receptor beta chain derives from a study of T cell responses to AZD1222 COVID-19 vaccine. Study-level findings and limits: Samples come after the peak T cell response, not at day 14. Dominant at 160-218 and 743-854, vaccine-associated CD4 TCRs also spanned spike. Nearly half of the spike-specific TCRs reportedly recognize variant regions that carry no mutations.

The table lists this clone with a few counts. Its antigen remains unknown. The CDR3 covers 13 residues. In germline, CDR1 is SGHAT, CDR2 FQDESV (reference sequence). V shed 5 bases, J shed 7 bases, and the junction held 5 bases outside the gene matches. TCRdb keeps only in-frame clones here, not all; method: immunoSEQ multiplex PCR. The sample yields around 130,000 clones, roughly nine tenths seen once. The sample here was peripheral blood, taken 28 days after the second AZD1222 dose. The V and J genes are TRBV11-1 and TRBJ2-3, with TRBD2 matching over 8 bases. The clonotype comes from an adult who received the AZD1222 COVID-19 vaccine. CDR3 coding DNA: TGTGCCAGCAGCATAGGGACTAGTTATACGCAGTATTTT. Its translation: CASSIGTSYTQYF.